This TCR beta chain is drawn from a study of blood T cell repertoires in COVID-19. The wider study: The analysed material was cDNA or gDNA that came from T cells, B-cell-depleted T cells, or PBMCs.

Germline lookup yields CDR1 SGHNT and CDR2 YYREEE (reference sequence). The germline V and J ends were trimmed by 0 bases and 3 bases, with 10 bases remaining between them. This CDR3 spans 15 amino acids. Sequencing used immunoSEQ multiplex PCR; TCRdb keeps in-frame clones, though not all of them. The data show some 370,000 clones, roughly nine tenths seen once. The clonotype was recovered from a man aged 40-50 years with acute or convalescent COVID-19. Input material: peripheral blood. This chain uses TRBV5-4 with TRBJ2-1, with D unresolved. The CDR3 DNA is TGTGCCAGCAGCTTGGGATCAGGTATCTACAATGAGCAGTTCTTC. Amino acids: CASSLGSGIYNEQFF. The full variable domain, rest sourced from reference TRBV5-4 and TRBJ2-1, is ETGVTQSPTHLIKTRGQQVTLRCSSQSGHNTVSWYQQALGQGPQFIFQYYREEENGRGNFPPRFSGLQFPNYSSELNVNALELDDSALYLCASSLGSGIYNEQFFGPGTRLTVL.